This TCR beta chain was observed in a study of shared clonotypes between healthy human individuals (dated by TCRdb to the early 2020s). At the level of the whole study: The cohort comprised a couple of women and three men aged 18 to 49 years. For each donor, CD4 naive and CD4 memory were each given three plates, CD8 naive was given two plates, and CD8 memory was given one plate. Each donor's leukapheresis produced roughly between roughly 0.85 and 9 billion PBMCs. Blood TCR repertoires of five healthy adults were deeply sequenced to estimate repertoire size and the extent of clonotype sharing between individuals. Different laboratories and diverse techniques were used to prepare libraries and sequence TCR repertoires, to increase sequencing depth and limit assay-specific biases. The full study reports these points: Pairwise subsampling led to the expectation that sequencing depth would affect the degree of clonotype sharing among donors. Approximately 5% of naive CD4, around 3.5% of naive CD8, approximately 2.2% of memory CD4, and about 0.4% of memory CD8 clonotypes were shared across several donors. Larger estimated clonotype richness was generally found for naive subsets than for memory subsets. Higher generation probabilities were observed for clonotypes shared by all four sorted-subset donors than for non-shared clonotypes. Sampling was restricted to blood, and TCR repertoires in tissues likely differ from the TCR repertoires found in blood. Rarefaction of sorted-subset datasets indicated incomplete sequencing despite the large sequencing depth. Because the study included a small number of donors, the genetic and exposure-history diversity represented was limited.

Using the deep immunoSEQ assay, TCR CDR3 regions were amplified from genomic DNA by multiplex PCR. Genomic DNA extracted from each cell subset was distributed evenly over all wells of several immunoSEQ 96-well plates, and each plate served as one replicate. For sorted subsets, roughly 190 ng of genomic DNA, equivalent to roughly 33,000 T cell genomes, went into each replicate PCR. Purified libraries were quantified with a Qubit 3.0 fluorometer, sized on a Bioanalyzer 2100, and re-quantified with the KAPA Library Quantification kit. Every immunoSEQ 96-well plate was sequenced on a separate single-read 150-cycle Illumina NextSeq 550 flow cell. On the study's bioinformatics: The immunoSEQ output contained only junctional sequences without quality scores, so filtering could not match that applied to full-length reads. To assign V/J genes and CDR3, sequences were annotated using PyIR, a Python wrapper for IgBLAST v1.9, with IMGT germline references. Reads were filtered out if the reads had weak V/J assignments (E-value above 1e-6), no CDR3, stop codons, out-of-frame junctions, or ambiguous translated residues. V3J clonotypes were defined as sequences sharing the same inferred V gene, J gene, and CDR3 amino acid sequence. To compute the percentage overlap between repertoires, the number of shared unique clonotypes was divided by the size of the smaller repertoire. Richness of each repertoire was evaluated using RTK rarefaction, the Chao1 estimator, and Recon v2.1 estimates of unobserved clonotypes. Generation probabilities were computed with OLGA for all TCRbeta clonotypes obtained by the gDNA method from a few donors. TCRdb stores this immuneACCESS table with in-frame sequences only. Part of the clones is absent; in the studies checked, under half of the shortfall reflects unresolved V genes, and no reason is known for the rest. The V and J calls and clone size come from that table; D and trimming were worked out from the DNA. The sample yields hundreds of thousands of clones; approximately 79% were counted once. The ten biggest clones cover approximately 1.8% of the sample.

A few counts support this clone. The antigen it recognizes is unknown. Base qualities are not recorded, but no much larger clone differs from it by a single base. Other DNA variants within this sample encode the same CDR3. In the germline V gene (reference sequence), CDR1 corresponds to LNHDA and CDR2 to SQIVND. The CDR3, from cysteine to phenylalanine, totals 15 residues. The entry retains the CDR3 DNA only, 45 bases that are in frame from base 1. The V end gives up 1 base and the J end 2 bases, leaving 3 bases in the junction not matched to a gene. The donors were healthy, HIV-negative adults with no recently reported acute infections or vaccinations. Every donor was a Caucasian adult residing in Nashville, Tennessee, USA. CD4+ T cells were enriched by magnetic negative selection; naive cells were then positively selected on CD45RA, and the negative fraction formed the memory subset. Blood was obtained by leukapheresis, after which PBMCs were separated by Ficoll-Histopaque density gradient centrifugation and cryopreserved in liquid nitrogen vapor phase. Purity and quantity of every magnetically sorted T cell population were checked by analytical flow cytometry. Each sorted fraction had its genomic DNA isolated and then quantified by UV absorbance on a Nanodrop 2000c.

The source material was memory CD4+ T cells sorted from blood. The sample's cell subset or site label, in plain terms: CD45RA-negative fraction. Recombination linked TRBV19 to TRBJ2-7, and TRBD1 aligns with 9 junction nucleotides. This TCR was sampled from a woman in her twenties or thirties in good health. The CDR3 here reads CASSIGGQGTYEQYF. The DNA reads TGTGCCAGTAGTATAGGGGGACAGGGAACCTACGAGCAGTACTTC.